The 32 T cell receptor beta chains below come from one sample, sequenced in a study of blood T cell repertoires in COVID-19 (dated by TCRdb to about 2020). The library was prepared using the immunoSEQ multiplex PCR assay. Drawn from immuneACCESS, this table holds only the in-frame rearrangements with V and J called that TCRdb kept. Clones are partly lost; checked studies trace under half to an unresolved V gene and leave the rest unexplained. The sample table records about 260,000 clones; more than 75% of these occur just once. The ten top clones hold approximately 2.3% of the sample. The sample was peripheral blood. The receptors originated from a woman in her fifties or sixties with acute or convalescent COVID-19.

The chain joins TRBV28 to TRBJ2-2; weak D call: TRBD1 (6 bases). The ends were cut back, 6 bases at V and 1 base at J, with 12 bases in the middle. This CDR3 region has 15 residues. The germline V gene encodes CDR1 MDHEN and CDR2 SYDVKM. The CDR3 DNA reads TGTGCCAGCAGAACTGGACAGCAGAACACCGGGGAGCTGTTTTTT. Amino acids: CASRTGQQNTGELFF.

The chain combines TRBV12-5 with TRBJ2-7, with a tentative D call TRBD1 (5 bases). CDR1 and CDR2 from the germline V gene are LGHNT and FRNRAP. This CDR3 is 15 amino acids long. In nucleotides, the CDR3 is TGTGCCCCAGGGCCGGGCCAACAAATCATCTACGAGCAGTACTTC. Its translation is CAPGPGQQIIYEQYF.

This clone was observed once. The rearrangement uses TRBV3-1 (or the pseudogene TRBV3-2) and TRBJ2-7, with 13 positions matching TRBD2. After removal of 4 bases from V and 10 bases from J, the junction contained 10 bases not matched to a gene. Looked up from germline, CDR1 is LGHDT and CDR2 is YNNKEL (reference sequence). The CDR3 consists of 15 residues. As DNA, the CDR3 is TGTGCCAGCAGCCTAACCGGGACTAGCGGGATAGATCAGTACTTC. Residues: CASSLTGTSGIDQYF.

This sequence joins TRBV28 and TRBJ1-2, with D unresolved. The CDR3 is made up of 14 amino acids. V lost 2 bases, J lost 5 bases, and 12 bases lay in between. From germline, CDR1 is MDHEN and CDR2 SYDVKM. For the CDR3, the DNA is TGTGCCAGCAGTTTAGTGGGCGCACTTTATGGCTACACCTTC. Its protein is CASSLVGALYGYTF.

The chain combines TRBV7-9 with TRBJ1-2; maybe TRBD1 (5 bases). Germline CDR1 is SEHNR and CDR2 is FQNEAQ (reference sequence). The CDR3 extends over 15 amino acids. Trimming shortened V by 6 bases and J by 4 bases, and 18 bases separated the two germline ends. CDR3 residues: CASRQAGHLSYGYTF. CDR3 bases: TGTGCCAGCAGGCAAGCGGGGCACCTGTCCTATGGCTACACCTTC.

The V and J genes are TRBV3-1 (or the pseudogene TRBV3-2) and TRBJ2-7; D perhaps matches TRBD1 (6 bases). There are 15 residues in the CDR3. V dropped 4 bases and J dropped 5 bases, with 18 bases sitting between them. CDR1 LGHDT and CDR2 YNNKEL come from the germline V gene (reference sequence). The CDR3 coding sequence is TGTGCCAGCAGCCCTGACAGGTTGCTAATAGACGAGCAGTACTTC. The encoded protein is CASSPDRLLIDEQYF.

The chain's CDR3 is CSVQGAGELFF. The DNA of the CDR3 is TGCAGTGTACAGGGCGCCGGGGAGCTGTTTTTT. The chain joins TRBV20-1 to TRBJ2-2; possible D gene TRBD1, 6 bases. The CDR3 sequence is 11 residues long. V lost 7 bases to trimming and J lost 6 bases, with 9 bases between them. The germline V gene encodes CDR1 DFQATT and CDR2 SNEGSKA (reference sequence).

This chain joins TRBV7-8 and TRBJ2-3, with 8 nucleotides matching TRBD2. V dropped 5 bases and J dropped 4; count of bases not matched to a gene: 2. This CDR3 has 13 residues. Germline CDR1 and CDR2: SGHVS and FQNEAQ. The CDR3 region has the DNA TGTGCCAGCAGCCCACTAGCGGCAGATACGCAGTATTTT. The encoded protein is CASSPLAADTQYF. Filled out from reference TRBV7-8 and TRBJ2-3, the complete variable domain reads GAGVSQSPRYKVAKRGQDVALRCDPISGHVSLFWYQQALGQGPEFLTYFQNEAQLDKSGLPSDRFFAERPEGSVSTLKIQRTQQEDSAVYLCASSPLAADTQYFGPGTRLTVL.

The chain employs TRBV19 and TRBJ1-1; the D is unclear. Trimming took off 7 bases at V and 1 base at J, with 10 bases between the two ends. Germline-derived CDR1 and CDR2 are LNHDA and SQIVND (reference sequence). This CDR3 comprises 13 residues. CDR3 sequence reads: CASKNSKNTEAFF. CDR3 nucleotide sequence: TGTGCCAGTAAGAACTCCAAGAACACTGAAGCTTTCTTT. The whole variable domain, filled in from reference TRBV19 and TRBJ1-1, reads DGGITQSPKYLFRKEGQNVTLSCEQNLNHDAMYWYRQDPGQGLRLIYYSQIVNDFQKGDIAEGYSVSREKKESFPLTVTSAQKNPTAFYLCASKNSKNTEAFFGQGTRLTVV.

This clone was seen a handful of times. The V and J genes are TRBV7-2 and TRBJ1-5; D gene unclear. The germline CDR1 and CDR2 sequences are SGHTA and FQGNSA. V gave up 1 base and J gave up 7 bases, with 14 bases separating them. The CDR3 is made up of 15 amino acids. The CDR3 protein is CASSLDSGGTQPQHF. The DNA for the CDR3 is TGTGCCAGCAGCTTAGACTCAGGAGGTACCCAGCCCCAGCATTTT.

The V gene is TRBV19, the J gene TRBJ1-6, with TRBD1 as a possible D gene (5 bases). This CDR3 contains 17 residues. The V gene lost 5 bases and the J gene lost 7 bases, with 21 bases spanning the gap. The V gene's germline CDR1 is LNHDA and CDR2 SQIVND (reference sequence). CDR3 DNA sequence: TGTGCCAGTAGTCCCCCCAGGGTTCGTGCAAGGAATTCACCCCTCCACTTT. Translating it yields CASSPPRVRARNSPLHF. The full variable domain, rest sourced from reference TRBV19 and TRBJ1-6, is DGGITQSPKYLFRKEGQNVTLSCEQNLNHDAMYWYRQDPGQGLRLIYYSQIVNDFQKGDIAEGYSVSREKKESFPLTVTSAQKNPTAFYLCASSPPRVRARNSPLHFGNGTRLTVT.

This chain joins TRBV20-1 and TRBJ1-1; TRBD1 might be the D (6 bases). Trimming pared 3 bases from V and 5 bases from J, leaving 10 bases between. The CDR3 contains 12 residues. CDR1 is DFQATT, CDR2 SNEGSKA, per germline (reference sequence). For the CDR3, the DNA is TGCAGTGCTAGTTCAGGGGATACTGAAGCTTTCTTT. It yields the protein CSASSGDTEAFF.

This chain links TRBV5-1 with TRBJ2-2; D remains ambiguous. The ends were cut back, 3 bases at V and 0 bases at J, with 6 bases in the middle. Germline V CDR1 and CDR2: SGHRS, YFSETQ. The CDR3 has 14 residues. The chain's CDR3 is CASSSGANTGELFF. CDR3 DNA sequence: TGCGCCAGCAGCTCTGGAGCGAACACCGGGGAGCTGTTTTTT.

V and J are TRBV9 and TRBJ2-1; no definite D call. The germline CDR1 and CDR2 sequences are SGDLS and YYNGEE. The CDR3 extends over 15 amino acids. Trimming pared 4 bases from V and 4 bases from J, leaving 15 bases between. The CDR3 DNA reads TGTGCCAGCAGCCCCACCTGGGCCTTGTACAATGAGCAGTTCTTC. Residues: CASSPTWALYNEQFF.

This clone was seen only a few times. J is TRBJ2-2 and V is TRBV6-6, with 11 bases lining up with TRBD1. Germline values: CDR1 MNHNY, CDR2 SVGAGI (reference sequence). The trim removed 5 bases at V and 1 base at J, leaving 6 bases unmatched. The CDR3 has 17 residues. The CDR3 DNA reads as TGTGCCAGCAGTCCGCTGGGGACAGGGGGGAACACCGGGGAGCTGTTTTTT. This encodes CASSPLGTGGNTGELFF.

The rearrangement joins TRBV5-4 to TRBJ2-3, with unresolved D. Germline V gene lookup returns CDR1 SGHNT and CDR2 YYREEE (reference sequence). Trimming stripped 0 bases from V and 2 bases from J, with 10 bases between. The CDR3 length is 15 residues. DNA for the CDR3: TGTGCCAGCAGCTTGGCCCGGCGGTTCACAGATACGCAGTATTTT. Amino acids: CASSLARRFTDTQYF. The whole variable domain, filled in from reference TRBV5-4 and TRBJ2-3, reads ETGVTQSPTHLIKTRGQQVTLRCSSQSGHNTVSWYQQALGQGPQFIFQYYREEENGRGNFPPRFSGLQFPNYSSELNVNALELDDSALYLCASSLARRFTDTQYFGPGTRLTVL.

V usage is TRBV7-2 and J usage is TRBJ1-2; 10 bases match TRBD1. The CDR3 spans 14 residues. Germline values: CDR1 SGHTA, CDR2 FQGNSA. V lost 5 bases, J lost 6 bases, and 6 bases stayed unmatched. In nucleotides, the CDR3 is TGTGCCAGCAGCAGTGCCGGGACAGGGGATGGCTACACCTTC. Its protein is CASSSAGTGDGYTF.

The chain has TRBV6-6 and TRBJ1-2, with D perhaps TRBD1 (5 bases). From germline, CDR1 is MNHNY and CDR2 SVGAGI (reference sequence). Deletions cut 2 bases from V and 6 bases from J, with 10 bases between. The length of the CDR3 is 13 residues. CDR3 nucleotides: TGTGCCAGCAGTTACCGGGGGGGTGATGGCTACACCTTC. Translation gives CASSYRGGDGYTF.

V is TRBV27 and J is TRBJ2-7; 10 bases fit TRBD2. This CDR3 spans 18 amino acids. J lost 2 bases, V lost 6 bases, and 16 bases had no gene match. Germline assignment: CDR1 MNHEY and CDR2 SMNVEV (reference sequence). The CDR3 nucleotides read TGTGCCAGCAGCGGCGTTCGAAGGAGCGGGAGGGGTGCCTACGAGCAGTACTTC. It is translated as CASSGVRRSGRGAYEQYF.

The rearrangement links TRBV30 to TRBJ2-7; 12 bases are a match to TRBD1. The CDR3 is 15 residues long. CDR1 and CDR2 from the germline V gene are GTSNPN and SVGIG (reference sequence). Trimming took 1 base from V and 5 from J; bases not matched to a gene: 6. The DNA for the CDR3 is TGTGCCTGGAGTGCCGGGACAGGGGGCGGGGACGAGCAGTACTTC. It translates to CAWSAGTGGGDEQYF.

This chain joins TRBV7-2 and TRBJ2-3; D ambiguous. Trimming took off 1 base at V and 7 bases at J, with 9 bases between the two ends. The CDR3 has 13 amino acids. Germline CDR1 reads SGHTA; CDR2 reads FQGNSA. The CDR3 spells CASSLEERNTQYF. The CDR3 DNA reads TGTGCCAGCAGCTTAGAGGAGCGTAATACGCAGTATTTT.

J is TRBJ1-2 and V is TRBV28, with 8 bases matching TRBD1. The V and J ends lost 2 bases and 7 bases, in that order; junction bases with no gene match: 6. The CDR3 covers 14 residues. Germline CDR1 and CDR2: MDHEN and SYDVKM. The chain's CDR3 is CASSLAAGGGGYTF. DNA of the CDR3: TGTGCCAGCAGTTTAGCCGCAGGGGGCGGTGGCTACACCTTC.

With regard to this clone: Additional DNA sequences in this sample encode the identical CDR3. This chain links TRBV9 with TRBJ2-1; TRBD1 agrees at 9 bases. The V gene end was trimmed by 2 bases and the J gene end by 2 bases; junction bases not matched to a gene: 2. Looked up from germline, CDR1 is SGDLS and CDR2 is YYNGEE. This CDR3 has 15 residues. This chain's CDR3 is CASSVRDRAYNEQFF. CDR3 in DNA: TGTGCCAGCAGCGTCCGGGACAGGGCCTACAATGAGCAGTTCTTC.

The CDR3 coding sequence is TGTGCCAGCAGTCTATCTCGGGACACCGGGGAGCTGTTTTTT. It specifies CASSLSRDTGELFF. This chain joins TRBV6-6 and TRBJ2-2; the D is unclear. This CDR3 region has 14 residues. The germline V gene has CDR1 MNHNY and CDR2 SVGAGI (reference sequence). V was shortened by 5 bases and J by 3 bases, with 10 bases between the two germline ends.

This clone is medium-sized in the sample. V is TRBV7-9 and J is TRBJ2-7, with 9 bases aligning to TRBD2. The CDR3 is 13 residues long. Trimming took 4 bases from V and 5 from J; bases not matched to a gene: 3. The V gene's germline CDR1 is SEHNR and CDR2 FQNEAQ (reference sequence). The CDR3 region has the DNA TGTGCCAGCAGCTCGTTAGCGGGAGACGAGCAGTACTTC. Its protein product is CASSSLAGDEQYF.

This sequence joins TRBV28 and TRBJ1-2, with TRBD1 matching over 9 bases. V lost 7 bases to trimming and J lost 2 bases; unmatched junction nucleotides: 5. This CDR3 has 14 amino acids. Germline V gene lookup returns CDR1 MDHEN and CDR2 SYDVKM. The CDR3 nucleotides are TGTGCCAGCATGTACAGGGGGCTGAACTATGGCTACACCTTC. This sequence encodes CASMYRGLNYGYTF.

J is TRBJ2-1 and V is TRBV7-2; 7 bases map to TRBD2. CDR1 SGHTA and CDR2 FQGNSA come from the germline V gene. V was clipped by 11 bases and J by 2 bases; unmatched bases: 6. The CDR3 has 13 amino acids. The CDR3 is CAAGGSPYNEQFF. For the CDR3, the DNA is TGTGCCGCGGGCGGGAGCCCCTACAATGAGCAGTTCTTC.

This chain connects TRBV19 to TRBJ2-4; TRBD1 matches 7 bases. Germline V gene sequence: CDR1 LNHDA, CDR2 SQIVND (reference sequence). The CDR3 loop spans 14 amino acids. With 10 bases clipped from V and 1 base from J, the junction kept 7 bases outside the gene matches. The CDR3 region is CATRQGGAKNIQYF. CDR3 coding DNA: TGTGCCACCAGACAGGGTGGTGCCAAAAACATTCAGTACTTC. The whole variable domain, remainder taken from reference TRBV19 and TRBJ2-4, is DGGITQSPKYLFRKEGQNVTLSCEQNLNHDAMYWYRQDPGQGLRLIYYSQIVNDFQKGDIAEGYSVSREKKESFPLTVTSAQKNPTAFYLCATRQGGAKNIQYFGAGTRLSVL.

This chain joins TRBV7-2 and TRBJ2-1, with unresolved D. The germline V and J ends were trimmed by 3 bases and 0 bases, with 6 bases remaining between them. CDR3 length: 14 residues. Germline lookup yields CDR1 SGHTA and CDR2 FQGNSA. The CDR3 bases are TGTGCCAGCAGCTTGGTAGTCTCCTACAATGAGCAGTTCTTC. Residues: CASSLVVSYNEQFF.

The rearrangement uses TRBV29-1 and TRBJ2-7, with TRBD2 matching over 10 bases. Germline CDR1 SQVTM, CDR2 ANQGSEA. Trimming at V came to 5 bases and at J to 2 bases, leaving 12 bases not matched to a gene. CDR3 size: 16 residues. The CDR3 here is CSVRGLAGEGAYEQYF. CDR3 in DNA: TGCAGCGTTCGGGGGCTAGCGGGAGAGGGAGCCTACGAGCAGTACTTC.

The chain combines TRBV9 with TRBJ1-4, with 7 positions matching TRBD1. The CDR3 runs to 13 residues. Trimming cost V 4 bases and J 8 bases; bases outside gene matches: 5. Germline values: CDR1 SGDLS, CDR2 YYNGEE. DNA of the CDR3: TGTGCCAGCAGCAGCGACAGGGAAGAAAAACTGTTTTTT. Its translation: CASSSDREEKLFF.

The chain's CDR3 is CASSPRQGITKNIQYF. The DNA for the CDR3 is TGTGCCAGCAGCCCTAGACAGGGTATAACCAAAAACATTCAGTACTTC. This chain uses TRBV3-1 (or the pseudogene TRBV3-2) with TRBJ2-4; the match to TRBD1 covers 7 bases. The CDR3 loop spans 16 amino acids. The V segment lost 4 bases and the J segment 2 bases; nucleotides outside the gene matches: 8. Germline CDR1 is LGHDT and CDR2 is YNNKEL (reference sequence).